This passage covers 2 T cell receptor beta chains from one sample sequenced in a study of OX40 agonist ivuxolimab in advanced cancers. Receptor amplification or capture employed the immunoSEQ multiplex PCR assay. This is the immuneACCESS table as TCRdb keeps it, with only in-frame sequences that have V and J called. A part of the clones is gone; compared with another copy, unresolved V genes explain less than half, and the rest is unexplained. A total of about 47,000 clones appear in this sample, 84% of them only once. The ten biggest clones cover about 1.5% of the sample. Specimen: CD4+ or CD8+ T cells sorted from blood, collected in a trial of the OX40 agonist ivuxolimab. The origin of the receptors is an adult with an advanced solid tumor such as melanoma, head and neck, liver or kidney cancer.

The genes are TRBV5-5 and TRBJ2-7; no firm D call. The CDR3 has 15 amino acids. Trimming took 0 bases from V and 0 from J, leaving 10 bases between them. Per germline, CDR1 SGHKS and CDR2 YYEKEE (reference sequence). CDR3 loop: CASSLVAAISYEQYF. Written as DNA, the CDR3 is TGTGCCAGCAGCTTGGTGGCGGCTATCTCCTACGAGCAGTACTTC.

The chain has TRBV28 and TRBJ1-3; TRBD1 is a possible D gene (5 bases). V was cut by 5 bases and J by 0 bases, with 20 bases left in between. Looked up from germline, CDR1 is MDHEN and CDR2 is SYDVKM. This CDR3 is built from 18 residues. The CDR3 loop reads CASSLPSPAGHSGNTIYF. For the CDR3, the DNA is TGTGCCAGCAGTCTCCCGAGTCCCGCCGGACACTCTGGAAACACCATATATTTT.